The 25 T cell receptor beta chains reported below all come from one sample, sequenced in a study of blood T cell repertoires in COVID-19. Assay: immunoSEQ multiplex PCR; the TCRdb copy retains only in-frame clones and omits some. The sample includes about 160,000 clones, 80% seen only once; the top ten take about 3.7%. Sequenced material: PBMCs or T cells enriched from blood (not recorded which). The receptors come from a woman aged 55-75 years who had recovered from COVID-19.

The chain combines TRBV19 with TRBJ1-3; D is unclear. The germline V gene encodes CDR1 LNHDA and CDR2 SQIVND (reference sequence). The germline V and J ends were trimmed by 5 bases and 0 bases, with 8 bases remaining between them. This CDR3 is 14 amino acids long. DNA for the CDR3: TGTGCCAGTAGTCTCAGGATCTCTGGAAACACCATATATTTT. It is translated as CASSLRISGNTIYF.

With regard to this clone: Other nucleotide sequences from this sample produce the same CDR3. The V gene is TRBV5-1, the J gene TRBJ1-2; maybe TRBD1 (5 bases). Germline CDR1 SGHRS, CDR2 YFSETQ. There are 14 residues in the CDR3. Trimming removed 3 bases from V and 2 bases from J, with 11 bases in between. The CDR3 loop reads CASSSGTGNYGYTF. The CDR3 coding sequence is TGCGCCAGCAGCTCCGGCACAGGCAACTATGGCTACACCTTC.

The V and J genes are TRBV6-5 and TRBJ2-1; TRBD2 aligns across 11 bases. With V trimmed by 7 bases and J by 6 bases, 8 bases remained unmatched. Germline CDR1 MNHEY, CDR2 SVGAGI. This CDR3 contains 15 residues. The CDR3, as DNA: TGTGCCAGCACCATAGCGGGGGGGATGGGCAATGAGCAGTTCTTC. Translating it yields CASTIAGGMGNEQFF.

The chain couples TRBV29-1 to TRBJ2-3; maybe TRBD1 (6 bases). The CDR3 runs 15 residues. V was pared by 7 bases and J by 2 bases, with 19 bases between. Germline CDR1 and CDR2: SQVTM and ANQGSEA. CDR3 sequence (DNA): TGCAGCGCTTCTTTTTACCGGGACAACACAGATACGCAGTATTTT. Encoded protein: CSASFYRDNTDTQYF.

J is TRBJ1-1 and V is TRBV4-2; D perhaps matches TRBD1 (5 bases). Germline CDR1 is LGHNA and CDR2 is YNFKEQ. V lost 3 bases and J 4 bases, leaving 9 bases between the germline ends. CDR3 size: 13 residues. The CDR3 protein is CASSQRGGTEAFF. DNA for the CDR3: TGTGCCAGCAGCCAGCGGGGCGGCACTGAAGCTTTCTTT.

The gene calls are TRBV5-1 and TRBJ1-5; no definite D call. Germline V gene lookup returns CDR1 SGHRS and CDR2 YFSETQ. The CDR3 sequence is 13 residues long. Trimming removed 1 base at V and 5 bases at J, with 7 bases between. CDR3: CASSLLGDQPQHF. The CDR3 bases are TGCGCCAGCAGCTTGTTGGGAGATCAGCCCCAGCATTTT.

This chain joins TRBV7-2 and TRBJ1-4, with 9 bases lining up with TRBD1. The CDR3 length is 14 residues. With V trimmed by 7 bases and J by 12 bases, 12 bases remained unmatched. Germline loops: CDR1 SGHTA, CDR2 FQGNSA. In DNA, the CDR3 is TGTGCCAGCAAACAGGGGGCGGAAAGCTTAGAACTGTTTTTT. Its protein is CASKQGAESLELFF.

The chain is built from TRBV13 and TRBJ2-1; 8 nucleotides agree with TRBD2. CDR3 length equals 14 residues. Germline V lookup: CDR1 PRHDT, CDR2 FYEKMQ (reference sequence). With V trimmed by 5 bases and J by 9 bases, 9 bases remained unmatched. The CDR3 spells CASSGSRLATEQFF. The DNA of the CDR3 is TGTGCCAGCAGCGGGTCCAGACTAGCGACTGAGCAGTTCTTC.

In DNA form, the CDR3 reads TGTGCCAGCTCACCAGGGCCCAGTTCACCCCTCCACTTT. Translated: CASSPGPSSPLHF. This chain joins TRBV18 and TRBJ1-6; D is uncertain. Trimming left V 2 bases short and J 9 bases short, with 8 bases between. The CDR3 covers 13 residues. Per the germline V gene, CDR1 is KGHSH and CDR2 is LQKENI.

This clone has a single count. CDR3: CASSELAGETQYF. In DNA, the CDR3 is TGTGCCAGCAGTGAGCTAGCGGGGGAGACCCAGTACTTC. The V and J genes are TRBV6-1 and TRBJ2-5, with 9 bases that match TRBD2. With 3 bases clipped from V and 5 bases from J, the junction kept 1 base outside the gene matches. Germline CDR1 and CDR2: MNHNS and SASEGT. The CDR3 is 13 amino acids.

The chain employs TRBV28 and TRBJ2-1; 11 bases fit TRBD2. This CDR3 is 17 amino acids long. V shed 5 bases, J shed 3 bases, and the junction held 9 bases outside the gene matches. Germline CDR1 reads MDHEN; CDR2 reads SYDVKM. CDR3: CASSPRLLAGVYNEQFF. The CDR3 DNA is TGTGCCAGCAGTCCACGCTTACTAGCGGGGGTCTACAATGAGCAGTTCTTC.

The chain has TRBV7-9 and TRBJ2-7, with a weak D call TRBD1 (6 bases). V was shortened by 2 bases and J by 2 bases, with 10 bases between the two germline ends. The CDR3 loop spans 14 amino acids. The germline CDR1 and CDR2 sequences are SEHNR and FQNEAQ (reference sequence). The CDR3 nucleotides read TGTGCCAGCAGCTTATCAGGGGCGCCCTACGAGCAGTACTTC. Translated, it gives CASSLSGAPYEQYF.

This clone has more than one count but fewer than ten. The chain carries TRBV6-5 and TRBJ1-5, with a possible D match to TRBD1 (5 bases). V dropped 6 bases and J dropped 4 bases, with 10 bases sitting between them. The germline V gene has CDR1 MNHEY and CDR2 SVGAGI. CDR3 length: 13 residues. CDR3 DNA: TGTGCCAGCAGGGTAGACAGTAATCAGCCCCAGCATTTT. Encoded protein: CASRVDSNQPQHF.

The rearrangement links TRBV19 to TRBJ1-1; D is uncertain. The CDR3 length is 13 residues. Germline V gene sequence: CDR1 LNHDA, CDR2 SQIVND (reference sequence). The ends were cut back, 2 bases at V and 5 bases at J, with 9 bases in the middle. CDR3: CASSIRRDTEAFF. In DNA form, the CDR3 reads TGTGCCAGTAGTATAAGGAGGGATACTGAAGCTTTCTTT.

The V call is TRBV12-5, the J call TRBJ1-5; TRBD1 matches at 7 bases. V lost 3 bases, J lost 5 bases, and 7 bases stayed unmatched. Germline V CDR1 and CDR2: LGHNT, FRNRAP. This CDR3 region has 15 residues. CDR3 nucleotides: TGTGCTAGTGGTTTCGTAGACAGGGATTATCAGCCCCAGCATTTT. Protein sequence: CASGFVDRDYQPQHF. The full variable domain, with the rest looked up from reference TRBV12-5 and TRBJ1-5, is DARVTQTPRHKVTEMGQEVTMRCQPILGHNTVFWYRQTMMQGLELLAYFRNRAPLDDSGMPKDRFSAEMPDATLATLKIQPSEPRDSAVYFCASGFVDRDYQPQHFGDGTRLSIL.

V usage is TRBV6-6 and J usage is TRBJ2-1; TRBD2 aligns across 10 bases. Germline CDR1 is MNHNY and CDR2 is SVGAGI (reference sequence). The CDR3 covers 16 residues. The junction had 3 bases not matched to a gene; V was cut back by 2 bases and J by 2 bases. CDR3 DNA sequence: TGTGCCAGCAGTTACCCCACTAGCGGGGCCTACAATGAGCAGTTCTTC. It translates to CASSYPTSGAYNEQFF.

This chain links TRBV28 with TRBJ2-7; the D gene is possibly TRBD2 (5 bases). This CDR3 region has 14 residues. Germline assignment: CDR1 MDHEN and CDR2 SYDVKM. Trimming left V 3 bases short and J 3 bases short, with 12 bases between. The CDR3 bases are TGTGCCAGCAGTTTTCGCGGGTCCGGCTACGAGCAGTACTTC. It yields the protein CASSFRGSGYEQYF.

This chain connects TRBV15 to TRBJ2-5; D is uncertain. V was cut by 0 bases and J by 0 bases, with 8 bases left in between. Germline values: CDR1 LNHNV, CDR2 YYDKDF (reference sequence). The CDR3 consists of 15 residues. CDR3 protein: CATSRDTAYQETQYF. As DNA, the CDR3 is TGTGCCACCAGCAGAGATACCGCGTACCAAGAGACCCAGTACTTC.

The chain uses TRBV6-1 and TRBJ1-5; D not resolved. The length of the CDR3 is 11 residues. The V and J ends lost 2 bases and 6 bases respectively, with 2 bases between them. Germline values: CDR1 MNHNS, CDR2 SASEGT. The CDR3 sequence is CASSELQPQHF. The CDR3 nucleotides are TGTGCCAGCAGTGAACTTCAGCCCCAGCATTTT.

The rearrangement joins TRBV12-3 or TRBV12-4 to TRBJ2-7; a possible D gene is TRBD1 (7 bases). The V end was cut by 4 bases, the J end by 3 bases, with 10 bases between. The CDR3 covers 13 residues. CDR3 residues: CASSWQGGYEQYF. The CDR3 DNA reads as TGTGCCAGCAGTTGGCAGGGGGGCTACGAGCAGTACTTC.

CDR3 amino acids: CASSPHGISGTGELFF. CDR3 nucleotide sequence: TGTGCCAGCAGTCCACACGGGATCTCAGGCACCGGGGAGCTGTTTTTT. The chain joins TRBV27 to TRBJ2-2; possible D gene TRBD2, 5 bases. There are 16 residues in the CDR3. Trimming took off 5 bases at V and 4 bases at J, with 17 bases between the two ends. Germline lookup yields CDR1 MNHEY and CDR2 SMNVEV (reference sequence).

The rearrangement uses TRBV9 and TRBJ2-3; 7 nucleotides align to TRBD2. V dropped 5 bases and J dropped 2; count of bases not matched to a gene: 8. CDR3 length: 15 residues. CDR1 and CDR2 from the germline V gene are SGDLS and YYNGEE. DNA for the CDR3: TGTGCCAGCAGGACACTGGGGGGGGACACAGATACGCAGTATTTT. It translates to CASRTLGGDTDTQYF.

The chain uses TRBV11-1 and TRBJ1-3; TRBD1 matches 10 bases. CDR1 is SGHAT, CDR2 FQDESV, per germline (reference sequence). This CDR3 contains 14 residues. Unmatched junction bases numbered 5, after V lost 8 bases and J lost 4 bases. The CDR3 DNA follows: TGTGCCAGCGGACCGGGACAGGGGGGAAACACCATATATTTT. It translates to CASGPGQGGNTIYF.

The chain is built from TRBV14 and TRBJ2-5, with D possibly TRBD1 on 5 matching bases. V was trimmed by 4 bases and J by 5 bases, leaving 17 bases between them. The CDR3 has 15 amino acids. The germline CDR1 and CDR2 sequences are SGHDN and FVKESK. The CDR3 DNA reads as TGTGCCAGCAGCCGCAGGGCAGGACCTTGGGAGACCCAGTACTTC. This codes for CASSRRAGPWETQYF.

The chain has TRBV19 and TRBJ2-4; perhaps TRBD2 as D (5 bases). The V gene's germline CDR1 is LNHDA and CDR2 SQIVND (reference sequence). The length of the CDR3 is 13 residues. Trimming pared 7 bases from V and 8 bases from J, leaving 15 bases between. The CDR3 region is CASTRTGSDIQYF. The CDR3 region has the DNA TGTGCCAGTACCCGGACTGGATCGGACATTCAGTACTTC.